The T cell receptor (beta chain) under discussion was sequenced for a study of blood T cell repertoires in COVID-19. About the study: Sources were T cells, B-cell-depleted T cells, or PBMCs; the material itself was cDNA or gDNA.

As originally analysed: How many nucleated cells were present was estimated from reference gene primer amplification. Assay used: immunoSEQ multiplex PCR; TCRdb lists only in-frame clones, some missing. For V, J and clone size, that table is used; D and trimming come from the DNA. In the table there are fewer than 250,000 clones, approximately 90% of which are singletons. The CDR3 has 16 residues. Germline-derived CDR1 and CDR2 are SGHRS and YFSETQ. The ends lost 0 bases at V and 0 bases at J; junction bases unmatched: 4. Sequenced material: peripheral blood. V gene TRBV5-1 combines with J gene TRBJ2-3; TRBD1 matches 7 bases. The sequence derives from a woman aged 40 to 55 with acute or convalescent COVID-19. The CDR3 sequence is CASSLDRGGSTDTQYF. Written as DNA, the CDR3 is TGCGCCAGCAGCTTGGACAGGGGCGGGAGCACAGATACGCAGTATTTT. Filled out from reference TRBV5-1 and TRBJ2-3, the complete variable domain reads KAGVTQTPRYLIKTRGQQVTLSCSPISGHRSVSWYQQTPGQGLQFLFEYFSETQRNKGNFPGRFSGRQFSNSRSEMNVSTLELGDSALYLCASSLDRGGSTDTQYFGPGTRLTVL.